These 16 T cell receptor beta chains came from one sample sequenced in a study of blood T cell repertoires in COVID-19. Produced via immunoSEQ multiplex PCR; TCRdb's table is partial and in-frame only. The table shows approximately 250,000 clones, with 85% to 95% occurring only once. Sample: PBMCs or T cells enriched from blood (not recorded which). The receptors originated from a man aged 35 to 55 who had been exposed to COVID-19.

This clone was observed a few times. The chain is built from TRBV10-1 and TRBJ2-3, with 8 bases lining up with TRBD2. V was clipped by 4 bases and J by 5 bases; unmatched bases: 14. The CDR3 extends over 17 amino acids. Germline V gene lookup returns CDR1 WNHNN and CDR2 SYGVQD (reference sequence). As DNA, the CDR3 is TGCGCCAGCAGTGTTAGGACTAGCCCTAGACTGAGAGATACGCAGTATTTT. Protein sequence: CASSVRTSPRLRDTQYF.

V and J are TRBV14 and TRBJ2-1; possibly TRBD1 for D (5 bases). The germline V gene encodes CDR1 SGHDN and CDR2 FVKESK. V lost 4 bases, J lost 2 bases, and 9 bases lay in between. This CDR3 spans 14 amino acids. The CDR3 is CASSLGATYNEQFF. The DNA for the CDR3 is TGTGCCAGCAGCCTAGGGGCTACCTACAATGAGCAGTTCTTC.

CDR3 sequence reads: CASSWGLSGNIQYF. CDR3 sequence (DNA): TGTGCCAGCAGCTGGGGACTATCGGGTAACATTCAGTACTTC. This chain connects TRBV13 to TRBJ2-4, with TRBD2 identical over 7 bases. CDR3 length: 14 residues. Germline trimming cut 4 bases from V and 7 bases from J; bases unmatched to any gene: 7. Per germline, CDR1 PRHDT and CDR2 FYEKMQ (reference sequence). Based on the CDR3 plus reference TRBV13 and TRBJ2-4, the full variable domain is AAGVIQSPRHLIKEKRETATLKCYPIPRHDTVYWYQQGPGQDPQFLISFYEKMQSDKGSIPDRFSAQQFSDYHSELNMSSLELGDSALYFCASSWGLSGNIQYFGAGTRLSVL.

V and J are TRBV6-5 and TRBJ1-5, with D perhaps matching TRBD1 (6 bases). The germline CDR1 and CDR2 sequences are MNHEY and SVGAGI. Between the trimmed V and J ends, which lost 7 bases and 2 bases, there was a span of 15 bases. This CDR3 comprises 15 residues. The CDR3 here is CASKEQGLGNQPQHF. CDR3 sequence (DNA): TGTGCCAGCAAGGAACAGGGTTTGGGCAATCAGCCCCAGCATTTT.

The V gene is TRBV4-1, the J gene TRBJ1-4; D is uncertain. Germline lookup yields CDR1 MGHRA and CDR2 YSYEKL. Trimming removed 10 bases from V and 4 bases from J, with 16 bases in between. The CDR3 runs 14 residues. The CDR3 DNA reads TGCGCCACCTCGATAGGAGCAGTTAATGAAAAACTGTTTTTT. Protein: CATSIGAVNEKLFF.

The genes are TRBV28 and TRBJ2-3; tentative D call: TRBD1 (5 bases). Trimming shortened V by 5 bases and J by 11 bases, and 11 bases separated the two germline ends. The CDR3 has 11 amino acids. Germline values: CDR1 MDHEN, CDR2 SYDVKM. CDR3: CASSRRTMQYF. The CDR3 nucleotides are TGTGCCAGCAGTCGACGGACAATGCAGTATTTT.

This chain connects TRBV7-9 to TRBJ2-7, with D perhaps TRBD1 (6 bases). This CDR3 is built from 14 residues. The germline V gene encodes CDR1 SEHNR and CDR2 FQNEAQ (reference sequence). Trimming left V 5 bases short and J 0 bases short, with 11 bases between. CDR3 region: CASSRTGISYEQYF. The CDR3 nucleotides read TGTGCCAGCAGCCGCACAGGGATCTCCTACGAGCAGTACTTC.

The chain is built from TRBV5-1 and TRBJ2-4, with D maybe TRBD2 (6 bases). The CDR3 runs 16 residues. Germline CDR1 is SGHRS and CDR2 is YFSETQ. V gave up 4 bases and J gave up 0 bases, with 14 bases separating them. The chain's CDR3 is CASSRRDSRAKNIQYF. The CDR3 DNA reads TGCGCCAGCAGCCGCCGGGACTCCCGAGCCAAAAACATTCAGTACTTC.

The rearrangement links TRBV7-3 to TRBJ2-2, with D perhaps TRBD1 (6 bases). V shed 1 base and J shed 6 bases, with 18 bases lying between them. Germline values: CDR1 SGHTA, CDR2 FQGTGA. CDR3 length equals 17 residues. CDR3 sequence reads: CASSLIGAGAIAGELFF. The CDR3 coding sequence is TGTGCCAGCAGCTTAATAGGTGCAGGGGCAATTGCCGGGGAGCTGTTTTTT. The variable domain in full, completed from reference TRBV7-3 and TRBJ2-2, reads GAGVSQTPSNKVTEKGKYVELRCDPISGHTALYWYRQSLGQGPEFLIYFQGTGAADDSGLPNDRFFAVRPEGSVSTLKIQRTERGDSAVYLCASSLIGAGAIAGELFFGEGSRLTVL.

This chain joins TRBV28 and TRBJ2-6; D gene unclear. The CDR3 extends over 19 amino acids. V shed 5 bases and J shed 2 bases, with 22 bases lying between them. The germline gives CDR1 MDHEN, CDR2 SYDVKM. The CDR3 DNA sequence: TGTGCCAGCAGTCCCATCTTCAAACTCCACAGAACTGGGGCCAACGTCCTGACTTTC. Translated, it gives CASSPIFKLHRTGANVLTF.

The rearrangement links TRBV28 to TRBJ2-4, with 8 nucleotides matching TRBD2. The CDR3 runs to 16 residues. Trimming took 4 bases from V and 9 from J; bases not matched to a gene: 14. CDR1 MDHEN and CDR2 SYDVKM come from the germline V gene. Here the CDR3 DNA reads TGTGCCAGCAGTTCCCCCGGAGGTAGCGGGACGGTCATTCAGTACTTC. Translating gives CASSSPGGSGTVIQYF.

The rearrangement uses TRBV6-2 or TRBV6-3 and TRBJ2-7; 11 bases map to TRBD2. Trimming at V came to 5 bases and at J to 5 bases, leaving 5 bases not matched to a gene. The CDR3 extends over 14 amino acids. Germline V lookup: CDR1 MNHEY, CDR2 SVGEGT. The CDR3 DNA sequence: TGTGCCAGCAGTATAGCGGGAGGGCCGCACGAGCAGTACTTC. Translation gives CASSIAGGPHEQYF.

The CDR3 reads CASSEGRLAETDTQYF. CDR3 in DNA: TGTGCCAGCAGCGAGGGAAGACTAGCGGAAACAGATACGCAGTATTTT. The chain uses TRBV9 and TRBJ2-3; 9 bases align to TRBD2. Germline values: CDR1 SGDLS, CDR2 YYNGEE. The CDR3 length is 16 residues. V gave up 3 bases and J gave up 3 bases; unmatched junction bases: 8. The full variable domain, rest sourced from reference TRBV9 and TRBJ2-3, is DSGVTQTPKHLITATGQRVTLRCSPRSGDLSVYWYQQSLDQGLQFLIQYYNGEERAKGNILERFSAQQFPDLHSELNLSSLELGDSALYFCASSEGRLAETDTQYFGPGTRLTVL.

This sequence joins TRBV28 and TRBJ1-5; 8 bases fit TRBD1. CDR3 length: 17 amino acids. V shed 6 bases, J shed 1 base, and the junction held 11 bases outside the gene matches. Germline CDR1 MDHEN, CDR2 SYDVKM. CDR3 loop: CASRHFLDRGSNQPQHF. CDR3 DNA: TGTGCCAGCAGACATTTTTTAGACAGGGGAAGCAATCAGCCCCAGCATTTT.

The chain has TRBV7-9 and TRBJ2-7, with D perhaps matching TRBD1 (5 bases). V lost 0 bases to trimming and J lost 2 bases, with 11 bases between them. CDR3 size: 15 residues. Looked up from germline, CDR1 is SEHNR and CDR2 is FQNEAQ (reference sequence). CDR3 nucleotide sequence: TGTGCCAGCAGCTTAGCCCAGGGCGGAACCTACGAGCAGTACTTC. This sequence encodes CASSLAQGGTYEQYF. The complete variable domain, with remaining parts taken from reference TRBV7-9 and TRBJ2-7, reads DTGVSQNPRHKITKRGQNVTFRCDPISEHNRLYWYRQTLGQGPEFLTYFQNEAQLEKSRLLSDRFSAERPKGSFSTLEIQRTEQGDSAMYLCASSLAQGGTYEQYFGPGTRLTVT.

The CDR3 nucleotides read TGCGCCAGCAGCTTTCGGGTCCAGAACACCGGGGAGCTGTTTTTT. Protein product: CASSFRVQNTGELFF. The V and J genes are TRBV5-1 and TRBJ2-2; no reliable D call. V was pared by 2 bases and J by 1 base, with 9 bases between. The CDR3 totals 15 residues. Germline assignment: CDR1 SGHRS and CDR2 YFSETQ.